This T cell receptor beta chain was obtained from a study of CD8 T cells in ankylosing spondylitis. Germline CDR1 and CDR2: ENHRY and SYGVKD. Germline trimming cut 8 bases from V and 0 bases from J; bases unmatched to any gene: 4. The CDR3 consists of 15 residues. Each CDR3 protein is one row after TCRdb ran MiXCR on the 5' RACE reads. The repertoire holds around 280,000 distinct CDR3 sequences, with 20% as singletons. The source is a male donor with ankylosing spondylitis or in good health (not recorded which). The chain links TRBV10-3 to TRBJ1-1; 12 nucleotides line up with TRBD1. Sequencing was performed on blood, either unsorted or a sorted T cell fraction (not recorded which). CDR3 bases: TGTGCCATCGGGGGGACAGGGGGCTTGAACACTGAAGCTTTCTTT. Its translation is CAIGGTGGLNTEAFF.